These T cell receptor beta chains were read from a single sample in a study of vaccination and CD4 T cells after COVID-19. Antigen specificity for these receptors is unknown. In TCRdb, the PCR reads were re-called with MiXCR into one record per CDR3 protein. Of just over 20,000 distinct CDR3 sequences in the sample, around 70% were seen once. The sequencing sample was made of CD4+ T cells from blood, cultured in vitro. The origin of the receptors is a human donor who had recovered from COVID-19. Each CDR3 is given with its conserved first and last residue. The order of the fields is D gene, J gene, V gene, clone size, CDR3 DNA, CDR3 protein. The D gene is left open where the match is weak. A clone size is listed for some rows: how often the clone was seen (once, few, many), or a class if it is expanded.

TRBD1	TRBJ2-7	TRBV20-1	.	TGCAGTGCGCCCGGGACAGGGGTCTACGAGCAGTACTTC	CSAPGTGVYEQYF
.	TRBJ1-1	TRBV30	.	TGTGCCTGGAGTGTACGGTGGCTGAACACTGAAGCTTTCTTT	CAWSVRWLNTEAFF
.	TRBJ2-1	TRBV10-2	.	TGCGCCGGCAGCCGGGGAGTTCTCATCAATGAGCAGTTCTTC	CAGSRGVLINEQFF
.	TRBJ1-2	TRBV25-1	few	TGTGCCAGCAGTGAACCATTGGGGGGCGGCTACACCTTC	CASSEPLGGGYTF
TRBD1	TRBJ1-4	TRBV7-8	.	TGTGCCAGCAGCTTATTGGGGACAGCTAATGAAAAACTGTTTTTT	CASSLLGTANEKLFF
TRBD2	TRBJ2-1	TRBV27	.	TGTGCCAGCAGTTTATACGCGGGAGGGCCCTCGGATGAGCAGTTCTTC	CASSLYAGGPSDEQFF
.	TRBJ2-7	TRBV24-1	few	TGTGCCACCAGTGTACGGGGCTCCTACGAGCAGTACTTC	CATSVRGSYEQYF
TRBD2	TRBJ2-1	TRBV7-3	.	TGTGCCAGCAGCTCCCGACTTATAGCGGGAGTGGGTAGTGAGCAGTTCTTC	CASSSRLIAGVGSEQFF
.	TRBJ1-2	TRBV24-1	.	TGTGCCACCAGTGAGGCAGGGGCCCATGGCTACACCTTC	CATSEAGAHGYTF
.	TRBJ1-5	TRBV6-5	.	TGTGCCAGCAGTTCCAGGGGAAGCAATCAGCCCCAGCATTTT	CASSSRGSNQPQHF
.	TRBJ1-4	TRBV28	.	TGTGCCAGCAGGCCCTATAGGGCAACTAATGAAAAACTGTTTTTT	CASRPYRATNEKLFF
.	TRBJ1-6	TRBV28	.	TGTGCCAGCAGTCCCCTGTCCCCAACCCTCCACTTT	CASSPLSPTLHF
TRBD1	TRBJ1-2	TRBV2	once	TGTGCCAGTCACAGGGGCGTTGGGGGCTACACCTTC	CASHRGVGGYTF
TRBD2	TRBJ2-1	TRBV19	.	TGTGCCAGTAGTCCCGGGACTAGCGGGGTCAATGAGCAGTTCTTC	CASSPGTSGVNEQFF
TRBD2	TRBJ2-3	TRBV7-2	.	TGTGCCAGCCGACGTAGCGGGAGGGGAGGTGGCACAGATACGCAGTATTTT	CASRRSGRGGGTDTQYF
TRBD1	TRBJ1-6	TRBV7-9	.	TGTGCCAGCACCCAGGACAGGTTTAATCCACCCCTCCACTTT	CASTQDRFNPPLHF
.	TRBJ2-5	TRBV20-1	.	TGCAGTGCTTCAATCGTGCGGGGACAAGAGACCCAGTACTTC	CSASIVRGQETQYF
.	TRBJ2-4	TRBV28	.	TGTGCCAGCAGTTTAGGGGGGACCTTAGCCAAAAACATTCAGTACTTC	CASSLGGTLAKNIQYF
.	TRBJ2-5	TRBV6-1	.	TGTGCCAGCAGCCGCCGGGACACGCAAGCGACCCAGTACTTC	CASSRRDTQATQYF
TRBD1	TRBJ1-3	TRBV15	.	TGTGCCACCAGCAGAGAACAGGGGGCTGGAAACACCATATATTTT	CATSREQGAGNTIYF